These T cell receptor beta chains were read from a single sample in a study of T cells in Graves' hyperthyroidism and ophthalmopathy. Each CDR3 protein gets one entry after TCRdb re-called the multiplex PCR reads with MiXCR. The sample has 360,000 or so distinct CDR3 sequences, about a sixth seen once. Sequences were obtained from blood. All receptors derive from a woman aged 40 to 50 with Graves' ophthalmopathy. The CDR3 runs from the conserved cysteine through the conserved F or W. D genes are given only for firm matches. Only part of the rows carry a size: once, few, many, or a class if the clone is expanded.

TRBJ2-3	TRBD2	16	many	TRBV11-2	CASSPPGLVGLYTQYF	TGTGCCAGCAGTCCCCCGGGACTAGTAGGGTTATATACGCAGTATTTT
TRBJ1-5	NA	13	NA	TRBV11-2	CASSSTTGQPQHF	TGTGCCAGCAGCTCCACGACTGGCCAGCCCCAGCATTTT
TRBJ1-5	TRBD1	13	many	TRBV11-2	CASSWDRSQPQHF	TGTGCCAGCAGCTGGGACAGATCTCAGCCCCAGCATTTT
TRBJ1-6	NA	15	many	TRBV6-1	CASSARQDRNSPLHF	TGTGCCAGCAGTGCCCGACAGGATCGGAATTCACCCCTCCACTTT
TRBJ2-7	NA	15	NA	TRBV6-2/TRBV6-3	CASILRQGAPYEQYF	TGTGCCAGCATCCTACGCCAAGGGGCCCCCTACGAGCAGTACTTC
TRBJ2-5	NA	14	many	TRBV18	CASSPLVPKETQYF	TGTGCCAGCTCACCATTGGTACCCAAGGAGACCCAGTACTTC
TRBJ1-1	NA	14	many	TRBV5-1	CASSLASADTEAFF	TGCGCCAGCAGCTTGGCCTCGGCGGACACTGAAGCTTTCTTT
TRBJ2-2	TRBD2	17	many	TRBV27	CASRPLAGGYVSGELFF	TGTGCCAGCAGACCACTAGCGGGAGGGTACGTTTCCGGGGAGCTGTTTTTT
TRBJ1-1	NA	13	many	TRBV29-1	CSASPGSNTEAFF	TGCAGCGCATCCCCAGGCTCGAACACTGAAGCTTTCTTT
TRBJ1-1	NA	13	NA	TRBV12-3/TRBV12-4	CASTILGHHKASF	TGTGCCAGCACCATCCTGGGACACCATAAAGCTTCCTTT
TRBJ2-7	TRBD1	14	once	TRBV28	CASSTRQGGYEQYF	TGTGCCAGCAGTACCCGACAGGGCGGGTACGAGCAGTACTTC
TRBJ1-1	NA	12	many	TRBV12-3/TRBV12-4	CASSFGTAEASF	TGTGCCAGCAGTTTCGGAACAGCTGAAGCTTCCTTT
TRBJ2-5	NA	14	many	TRBV5-1	CASSSRGSTETQYF	TGCGCCAGCAGCTCCCGTGGCAGCACGGAGACCCAGTACTTC
TRBJ1-2	TRBD1	13	many	TRBV19	CASSDREDYGYTF	TGTGCCAGTAGTGACAGGGAGGACTATGGCTACACCTTC
TRBJ2-7	TRBD2	15	many	TRBV4-1	CASSQGAGALYEQYF	TGCGCCAGCAGCCAAGGAGCGGGAGCGCTCTACGAGCAGTACTTC
TRBJ2-7	NA	15	many	TRBV4-2	CASSQDLASLHEQYF	TGTGCCAGCAGCCAAGATCTCGCTAGTCTCCACGAGCAGTACTTC
TRBJ1-1	NA	13	many	TRBV10-3	CAISEEGDTEAFF	TGTGCCATCAGTGAGGAAGGGGACACTGAAGCTTTCTTT
TRBJ2-7	NA	13	many	TRBV28	CASTPDELHEQYF	TGTGCCAGCACCCCCGACGAGCTCCACGAGCAGTACTTC
TRBJ1-4	NA	14	NA	TRBV7-8	CASSLQVSNEKLFF	TGTGCCAGCAGCTTACAGGTGTCTAATGAAAAACTGTTTTTT
TRBJ2-5	TRBD2	15	many	TRBV7-9	CASSSSGGYQETQYF	TGTGCCAGCAGCTCTTCGGGAGGTTACCAAGAGACCCAGTACTTC
TRBJ2-7	NA	13	many	TRBV24-1	CATSNGGTYEQYF	TGTGCCACCTCAAACGGGGGCACCTACGAGCAGTACTTC
TRBJ2-7	TRBD2	14	NA	TRBV6-2/TRBV6-3	CASIHSGGAYEQYF	TGTGCCAGCATTCACAGCGGGGGAGCCTACGAGCAGTACTTC
TRBJ2-5	TRBD1	15	NA	TRBV6-1	CASNPRDREWETQYF	TGTGCCAGCAACCCCCGGGACAGGGAATGGGAGACCCAGTACTTC
TRBJ2-2	NA	13	few	TRBV6-2/TRBV6-3	CASAGLNTGELFF	TGTGCCAGCGCAGGTCTAAACACCGGGGAGCTGTTTTTT
TRBJ2-5	NA	14	NA	TRBV5-1	CASSRDPVKETQYF	TGCGCCAGCAGTCGTGATCCCGTGAAAGAGACTCAGTACTTC
TRBJ2-3	NA	13	many	TRBV11-2	CASRPAAADTQYF	TGTGCCAGTAGACCCGCAGCGGCAGATACGCAGTATTTT
TRBJ1-2	NA	11	many	TRBV29-1	CSIRQLYGYTF	TGCAGCATAAGACAGCTATATGGCTACACCTTC
TRBJ2-7	NA	16	few	TRBV7-2	CASSLAKGPGVYEQYF	TGTGCCAGCAGCTTAGCGAAGGGCCCTGGCGTCTACGAGCAGTACTTC
TRBJ1-1	NA	13	many	TRBV6-5	CASTPWESTEAFF	TGTGCCAGCACCCCATGGGAGAGCACTGAAGCTTTCTTT
TRBJ2-2	TRBD2	16	many	TRBV6-1	CASSDLAGGPIGELFF	TGTGCCAGCAGTGACCTAGCGGGAGGGCCTATAGGGGAGCTGTTTTTT
TRBJ1-3	NA	13	many	TRBV27	CASSPNYGNTIYF	TGTGCCAGCAGTCCAAATTATGGAAACACCATATATTTT
TRBJ2-7	NA	14	many	TRBV10-3	CAISGRDSKYEQYF	TGTGCCATCAGCGGGCGGGATTCAAAATACGAGCAGTACTTC
TRBJ1-1	NA	16	many	TRBV4-1	CASSQGQWFPNTEAFF	TGCGCCAGCAGCCAGGGGCAGTGGTTCCCTAACACTGAAGCTTTCTTT
TRBJ2-7	NA	15	NA	TRBV6-1	CASRRDVSTGNEQYF	TGTGCCAGCAGGAGGGACGTCTCGACTGGAAACGAGCAGTACTTC
TRBJ2-7	NA	15	many	TRBV20-1	CSARGGGASSYEQYF	TGCAGTGCTAGAGGGGGCGGGGCCAGCTCCTACGAGCAGTACTTC
TRBJ2-3	TRBD2	14	many	TRBV20-1	CSALLADSTDTQYF	TGCAGTGCTCTACTAGCGGATAGCACAGATACGCAGTATTTT
TRBJ2-7	NA	13	NA	TRBV5-6	CASSFWGNYEQYF	TGTGCCAGCAGCTTCTGGGGGAACTACGAGCAGTACTTC
TRBJ2-2	TRBD1	13	many	TRBV20-1	CSAPPTGAGELFF	TGCAGTGCTCCGCCTACAGGGGCCGGGGAGCTGTTTTTT
TRBJ2-7	NA	12	many	TRBV20-1	CSAREGAREQYF	TGCAGTGCTAGAGAGGGGGCGCGCGAGCAGTACTTC
TRBJ1-5	NA	15	NA	TRBV27	CASSLSGGGGQPQHF	TGTGCCAGCAGTTTATCAGGAGGGGGTGGTCAGCCCCAGCATTTT
TRBJ2-5	NA	19	NA	TRBV28	CASTLSPHRVQGYQETQYF	TGTGCCAGCACCCTATCCCCCCACAGGGTTCAGGGGTACCAAGAGACTCAGTACTTC
TRBJ2-5	NA	13	many	TRBV4-1	CASQGDYRETQYF	TGCGCCAGCCAGGGGGACTATCGAGAGACCCAGTACTTC
TRBJ1-5	TRBD1	15	many	TRBV24-1	CATSDTTGVDQPQHF	TGTGCCACCAGTGATACGACAGGGGTGGATCAGCCCCAGCATTTT
TRBJ2-7	NA	13	few	TRBV6-1	CASSEREHVEQYF	TGTGCCAGCAGTGAACGGGAGCACGTCGAGCAGTACTTC
TRBJ2-2	NA	16	many	TRBV12-3/TRBV12-4	CASSLGPDRNTGELFF	TGTGCCAGCAGTTTAGGGCCGGACAGGAACACCGGGGAGCTGTTTTTT
TRBJ2-2	TRBD2	16	many	TRBV9	CASSGGLAGGPGELFF	TGTGCCAGCAGCGGCGGACTAGCGGGAGGGCCGGGGGAGCTGTTTTTT
TRBJ2-7	TRBD1	16	many	TRBV28	CASSLDGTGRFYEQYF	TGTGCCAGCAGTTTAGATGGGACAGGCCGTTTTTACGAGCAGTACTTC
TRBJ2-7	NA	12	many	TRBV29-1	CSVVWAYDEQYF	TGCAGCGTTGTTTGGGCGTACGACGAGCAGTACTTC
TRBJ2-4	TRBD1	13	few	TRBV18	CASSPTGGDIQYF	TGTGCCAGCTCACCGACAGGGGGGGACATTCAGTACTTC
TRBJ1-5	TRBD1	13	many	TRBV30	CAWGDRGHQPQHF	TGTGCCTGGGGGGACAGGGGGCATCAGCCCCAGCATTTT
TRBJ2-5	NA	15	many	TRBV7-6	CASSLEWGPEETQYF	TGTGCCAGCAGCTTAGAGTGGGGCCCCGAAGAGACCCAGTACTTC